The source of this T cell receptor beta chain is a study of early T cells in non-severe SARS-CoV-2 infection. Overall study: Chains stayed unpaired after sequencing of bulk RNA from unsorted whole blood.

General study points: VDJdb-based annotation leaned toward anti-spike CD8 responses and missed private and CD4 specificities.

TCRdb independently ran MiXCR on the 5' RACE reads; one entry per CDR3 protein. The sample yields tens of thousands of distinct CDR3 sequences, approximately 5.1% seen once. For this clonotype: Its antigen is unknown. This may arise from a read error, as a much more abundant clone is one base away.

Sequencing was performed on whole blood. The TCR originated in an adult who was a healthcare worker with PCR-confirmed SARS-CoV-2 infection or an uninfected control (not recorded which).

CDR3 in DNA: TGCAGTGCTAGAGTTCGGTCCTACGAGCAGAACTTC. Translating it yields CSARVRSYEQNF. The V call is TRBV20-1, the J call TRBJ2-7; no clear D gene. The CDR3 length is 12 residues. CDR1 is DFQATT, CDR2 SNEGSKA, per germline (reference sequence).